A single sample is the source of the 3 T cell receptor beta chains below, sequenced in a study of CXCR3-negative and CXCR3-positive naive CD8 T cells. Preparation of TRB cDNA libraries relied on 5' RACE carrying UMI labels. TCRdb re-called the 5' RACE reads and catalogs CDR3 proteins one per entry, DNA excluded. This sample's table has tens of thousands of distinct CDR3 sequences. Sequencing was done on a sample of memory CD8+ T cells from blood. The receptors stem from a human donor in good health. Some clones in this sample may be carry-over from other donors' samples.

CDR3 protein: CASSYSMGNEQFF. V usage is TRBV6-6 and J usage is TRBJ2-1. The CDR3 totals 13 residues. Germline lookup yields CDR1 MNHNY and CDR2 SVGAGI (reference sequence).

The chain employs TRBV24-1 and TRBJ2-2. Germline values: CDR1 KGHDR, CDR2 SFDVKD. The CDR3 loop spans 14 amino acids. The CDR3 sequence is CATSAPTETGELFF.

Frequency places this clonotype as medium-sized. The genes are TRBV9 and TRBJ2-1. CDR1 is SGDLS and CDR2 is YYNGEE in the germline V gene. The CDR3 runs to 12 residues. Here the CDR3 reads CASSVVGDEQFF.